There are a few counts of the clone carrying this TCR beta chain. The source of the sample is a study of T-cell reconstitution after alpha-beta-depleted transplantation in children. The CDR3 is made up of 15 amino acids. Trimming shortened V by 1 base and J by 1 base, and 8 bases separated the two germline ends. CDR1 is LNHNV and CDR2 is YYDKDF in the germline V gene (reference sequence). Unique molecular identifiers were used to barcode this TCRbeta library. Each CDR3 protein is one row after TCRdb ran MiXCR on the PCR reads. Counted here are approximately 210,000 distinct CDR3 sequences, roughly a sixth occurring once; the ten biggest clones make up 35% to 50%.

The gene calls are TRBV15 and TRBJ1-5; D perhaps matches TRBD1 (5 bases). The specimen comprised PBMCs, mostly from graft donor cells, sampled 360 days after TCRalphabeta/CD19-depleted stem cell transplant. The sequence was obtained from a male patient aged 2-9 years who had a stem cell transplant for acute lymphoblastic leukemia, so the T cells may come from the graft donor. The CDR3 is CATSRGRESNQPQHF. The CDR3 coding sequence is TGTGCCACCAGCAGAGGCAGGGAGAGCAATCAGCCCCAGCATTTT.